This T cell receptor (beta chain) was identified during a study of T cells in localized non-small cell lung cancer. Regarding the study as a whole: Adjacent lung exhibited a median of 57 among the 100 most abundant tumor clones.

The CDR3 is made up of 13 amino acids. Per germline, CDR1 LNHDA and CDR2 SQIVND (reference sequence). Losses at the gene ends were 5 bases for V and 8 bases for J; bases not matched to a gene: 8. Concerning this clone itself: Its antigen is undetermined.

The assay was immunoSEQ multiplex PCR, and TCRdb's table has in-frame clones only and misses some. The data show 25,000 or so clones, approximately 87% seen once. This chain links TRBV19 with TRBJ1-2, with TRBD1 identical over 7 bases. The receptor was isolated from a man aged 35 to 69 with stage II lung adenocarcinoma. This sample comprised PBMCs, obtained before any cancer treatment. CDR3 region: CASSPTGEGGYTF. The CDR3 DNA is TGTGCCAGTAGTCCTACAGGGGAAGGGGGCTACACCTTC.